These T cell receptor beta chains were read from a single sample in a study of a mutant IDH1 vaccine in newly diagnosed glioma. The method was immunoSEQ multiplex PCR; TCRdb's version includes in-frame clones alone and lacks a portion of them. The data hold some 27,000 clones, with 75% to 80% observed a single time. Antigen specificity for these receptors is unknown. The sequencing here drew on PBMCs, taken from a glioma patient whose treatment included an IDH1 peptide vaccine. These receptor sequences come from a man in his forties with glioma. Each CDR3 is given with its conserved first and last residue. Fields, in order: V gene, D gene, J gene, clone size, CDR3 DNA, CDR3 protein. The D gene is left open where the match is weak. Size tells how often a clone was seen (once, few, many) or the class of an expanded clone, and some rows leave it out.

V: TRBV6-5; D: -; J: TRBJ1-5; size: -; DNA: TGTGCCAGCAGGCCCACTCAGGGGTTATCGCAGCCCCAGCATTTT; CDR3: CASRPTQGLSQPQHF
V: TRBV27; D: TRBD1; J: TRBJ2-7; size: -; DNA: TGTGCCAGCCCTAAGCGGGACAGGGCAAACGAGCAGTACTTC; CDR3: CASPKRDRANEQYF
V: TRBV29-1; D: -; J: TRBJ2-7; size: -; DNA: TGCAGCGTTGAACTGGCGACCAACTACGAGCAGTACTTC; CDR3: CSVELATNYEQYF
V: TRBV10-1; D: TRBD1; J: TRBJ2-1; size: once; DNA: TGCGCCAGCAGTGAGGTCGGGACAGGATCATACAATGAGCAGTTCTTC; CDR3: CASSEVGTGSYNEQFF
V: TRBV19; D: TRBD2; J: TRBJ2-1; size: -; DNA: TGTGCCAGTAGTATTGGGACTAGCGGGAGTTTGAATGAGCAGTTCTTC; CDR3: CASSIGTSGSLNEQFF
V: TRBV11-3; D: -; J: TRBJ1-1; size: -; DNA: TGTGCCAGCAGCTTTCAACAGGGTTCGGACACTGAAGCTTTCTTT; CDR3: CASSFQQGSDTEAFF
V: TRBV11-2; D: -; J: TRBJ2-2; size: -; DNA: TGTGCCAGCAGCTTAGATTTGATCAGCAACACCGGGGAGCTGTTTTTT; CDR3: CASSLDLISNTGELFF
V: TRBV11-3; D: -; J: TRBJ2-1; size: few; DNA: TGTGCCAGCAGCTTAGGGGGACTCTCCTACAATGAGCAGTTCTTC; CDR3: CASSLGGLSYNEQFF
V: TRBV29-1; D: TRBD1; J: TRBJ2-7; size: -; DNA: TGCAGCGTTGGACAGGGAAGTATTGGCCTCAGCTCCTACGAGCAGTACTTC; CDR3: CSVGQGSIGLSSYEQYF
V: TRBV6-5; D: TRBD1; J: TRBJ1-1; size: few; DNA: TGTGCCTCACAGCGGACAGGGAGATCTGAAGCTTTCTTT; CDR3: CASQRTGRSEAFF
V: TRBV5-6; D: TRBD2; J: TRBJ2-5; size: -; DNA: TGTGCCAGCAGCGTTACAGCGGGAGGGGAGACCCAGTACTTC; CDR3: CASSVTAGGETQYF
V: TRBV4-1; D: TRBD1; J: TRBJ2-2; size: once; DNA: TGCGCCAGCAGCCAGGACCTGACAGGGTCGGCCGGGGAGCTGTTTTTT; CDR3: CASSQDLTGSAGELFF
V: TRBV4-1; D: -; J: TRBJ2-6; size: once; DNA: TGCGCCAGCAGCCAAGGGCAGGCCCTCTCTGGGGCCAACGTCCTGACTTTC; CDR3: CASSQGQALSGANVLTF
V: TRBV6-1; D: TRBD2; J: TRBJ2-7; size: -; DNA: TGTACAATTGGGACTAGCGGGAGTATCCACGAGCAGTACTTC; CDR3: CTIGTSGSIHEQYF
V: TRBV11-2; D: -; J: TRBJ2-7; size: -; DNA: TGTGCCAGCAGCTTGACGGGACCCTACGAGCAGTACTTC; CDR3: CASSLTGPYEQYF
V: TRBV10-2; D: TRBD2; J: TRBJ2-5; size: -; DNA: TGCGCCAGCAGCTCCATCAAGCGGGAGGGCGGGGAGACCCAGTACTTC; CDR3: CASSSIKREGGETQYF
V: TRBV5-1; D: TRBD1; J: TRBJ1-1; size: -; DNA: TGCGCCAGCTCGGGACAGGGGGGAAGTCTCACTGAAGCTTTCTTT; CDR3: CASSGQGGSLTEAFF
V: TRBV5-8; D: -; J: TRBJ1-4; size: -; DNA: TGTGCCAGCAGCTACCACAGGGCCGGGGAAAAACTGTTTTTT; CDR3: CASSYHRAGEKLFF
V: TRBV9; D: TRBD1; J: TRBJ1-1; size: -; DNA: TGTGCCAGCAGCATAAACAGGGGTACTGAAGCTTTCTTT; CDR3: CASSINRGTEAFF
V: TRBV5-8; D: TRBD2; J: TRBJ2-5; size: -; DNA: TGTGCCAACTTAGGAATAGCGGGACAAGAGACCCAGTACTTC; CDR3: CANLGIAGQETQYF
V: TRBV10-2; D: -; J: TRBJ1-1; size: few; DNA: TGCGCCACCTCCAGCGGGGGAACTGAAGCTTTCTTT; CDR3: CATSSGGTEAFF
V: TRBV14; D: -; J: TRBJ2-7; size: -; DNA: TGTGCCAGCAGCCGGGGCCTAAGGGTTGAGCAGTACTTC; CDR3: CASSRGLRVEQYF
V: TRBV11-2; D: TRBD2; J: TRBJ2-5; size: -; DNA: TGCGCCAGCAGCTTAATCTCCGGGGGAGGGGAGACCCAGTACTTC; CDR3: CASSLISGGGETQYF
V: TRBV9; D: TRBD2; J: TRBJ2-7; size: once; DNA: TGTGCCAGCAGCGTAGAGGCGGGAGAATACGAGCAGTACTTC; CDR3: CASSVEAGEYEQYF
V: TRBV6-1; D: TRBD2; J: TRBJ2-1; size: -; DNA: TGTGCCAGCAAAGAGACCCCTGCGGGAGGGAATGAGCAGTTCTTC; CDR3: CASKETPAGGNEQFF
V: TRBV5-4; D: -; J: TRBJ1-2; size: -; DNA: TGTGCCAGCAGCTTGGGGCAGGAGAGTGGCTACACCTTC; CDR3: CASSLGQESGYTF
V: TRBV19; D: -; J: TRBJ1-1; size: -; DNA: TGTGCCAGTAGTATCTCGGGGGAAGGGGCGAAGACTGAAGCTTTCTTT; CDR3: CASSISGEGAKTEAFF
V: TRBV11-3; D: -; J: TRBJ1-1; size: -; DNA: TGTGCCAGCAGCCTACAGGGTCGGGCTTTCTTT; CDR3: CASSLQGRAFF
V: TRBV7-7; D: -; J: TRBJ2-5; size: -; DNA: TGTGCCAGCAGCTTAGCAGGGAAAGAGACCCAGTACTTC; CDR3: CASSLAGKETQYF
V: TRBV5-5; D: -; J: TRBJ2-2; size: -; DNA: TGTGCCAGCATTCACCAGGGACTGCTCGGCACCGGGGAGCTGTTTTTT; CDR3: CASIHQGLLGTGELFF
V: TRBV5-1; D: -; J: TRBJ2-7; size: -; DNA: TGCGCCAGCAGTCGGTCGGGAGAACCTTACGAGCAGTACTTC; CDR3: CASSRSGEPYEQYF
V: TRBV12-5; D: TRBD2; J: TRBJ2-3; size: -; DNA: TGTGCCGTGAGCGGGGCCACAGATACGCAGTATTTT; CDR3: CAVSGATDTQYF
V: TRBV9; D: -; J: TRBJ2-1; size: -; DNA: TGTGCCAGCAGCGTAGGTCCCGCCGGTTACAATGAGCAGTTCTTC; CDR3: CASSVGPAGYNEQFF
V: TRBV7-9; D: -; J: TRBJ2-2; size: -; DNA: TGTGCCAGCAGCTTGGGGGCAGGGGCCACCGGGGAGCTGTTTTTT; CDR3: CASSLGAGATGELFF
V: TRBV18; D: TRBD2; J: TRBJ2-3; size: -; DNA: TGTGCCAGCTCATCAACTAGCGGGAGGGGTGGCACGCAGTATTTT; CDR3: CASSSTSGRGGTQYF
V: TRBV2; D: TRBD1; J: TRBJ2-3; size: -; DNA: TGTGCCAGCAGCGAGAGGGACAGGGTATCTCCAGATACGCAGTATTTT; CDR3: CASSERDRVSPDTQYF
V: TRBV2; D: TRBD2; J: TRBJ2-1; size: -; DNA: TGTGCCAGCAGTGAAGCCAAAGGCGGACTAGCGGGAGTACCCTCCTACAATGAGCAGTTCTTC; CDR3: CASSEAKGGLAGVPSYNEQFF
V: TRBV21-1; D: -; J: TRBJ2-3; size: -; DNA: TGTGCCAGCAGCGCGTACAGCGGGAAAATCACAGATACGCAGTATTTT; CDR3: CASSAYSGKITDTQYF
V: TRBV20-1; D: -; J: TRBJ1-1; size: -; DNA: TGCAGTGCCCTCCCTCGGGAAGAAGCTTTCTTT; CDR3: CSALPREEAFF
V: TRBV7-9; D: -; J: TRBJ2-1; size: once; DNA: TGTGCCAGCAGCTCCTGGACAGAATACAATGAGCAGTTCTTC; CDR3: CASSSWTEYNEQFF
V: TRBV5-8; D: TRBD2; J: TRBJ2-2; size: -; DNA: TGTGCCAGCAGCTCCCGACTAGCGGGAGGAGGAAGCACCGGGGAGCTGTTTTTT; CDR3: CASSSRLAGGGSTGELFF
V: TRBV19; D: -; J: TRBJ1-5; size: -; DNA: TGTGCCAGTACCCCCCGCGGGGGGCTCAGCAATCAGCCCCAGCATTTT; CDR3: CASTPRGGLSNQPQHF
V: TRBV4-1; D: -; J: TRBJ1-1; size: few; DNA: TGCGCCAGCAGCCCGGGGTGGTTTCCAGGCACTGAAGCTTTCTTT; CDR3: CASSPGWFPGTEAFF
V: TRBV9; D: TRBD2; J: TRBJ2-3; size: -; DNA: TGTGCCAGCAGCGTAGGTCTAGCGGTTTACACAGATACGCAGTATTTT; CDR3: CASSVGLAVYTDTQYF